This T cell receptor (beta chain) was captured by sequencing in a study of blood T cell repertoires in COVID-19. Study-wide background: COVID-19 samples collected from the United States, Italy and Spain covered acute and convalescent phases. The cDNA or gDNA used as material had been derived from T cells, B-cell-depleted T cells, or PBMCs.

From germline, CDR1 is SGHVS and CDR2 FNYEAQ. Germline trimming cut 3 bases from V and 3 bases from J; bases unmatched to any gene: 5. The CDR3 extends over 15 amino acids. Authors' data handling: Nucleated cell number was recorded as an estimate derived from reference gene primer amplification. Assay used: immunoSEQ multiplex PCR; TCRdb lists only in-frame clones, some missing. The V and J calls and clone size come from that table; D and trimming were worked out from the DNA. The table has around 250,000 clones, approximately 78% seen once. The rearrangement links TRBV7-6 to TRBJ2-3; TRBD2 aligns across 8 bases. Sequenced: peripheral blood. This sequence originates from a woman younger than 30 with acute or convalescent COVID-19. DNA of the CDR3: TGTGCCAGCAGCTTTAGCGGGACGAGGACAGATACGCAGTATTTT. Amino acids: CASSFSGTRTDTQYF.